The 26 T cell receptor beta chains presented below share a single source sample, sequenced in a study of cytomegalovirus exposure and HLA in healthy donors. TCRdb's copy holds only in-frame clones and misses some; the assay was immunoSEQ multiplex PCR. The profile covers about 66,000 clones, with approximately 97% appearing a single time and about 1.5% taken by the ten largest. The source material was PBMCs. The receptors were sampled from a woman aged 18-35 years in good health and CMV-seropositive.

The CDR3 nucleotides read TGTGCCAGCAACGGGACAGGTGGAAACACCATATATTTT. This encodes CASNGTGGNTIYF. The J gene is TRBJ1-3, the V gene TRBV6-1; 8 bases line up with TRBD1. This CDR3 has 13 amino acids. Germline V lookup: CDR1 MNHNS, CDR2 SASEGT. J gave up 3 bases and V 7 bases, and 2 bases lay outside the gene matches.

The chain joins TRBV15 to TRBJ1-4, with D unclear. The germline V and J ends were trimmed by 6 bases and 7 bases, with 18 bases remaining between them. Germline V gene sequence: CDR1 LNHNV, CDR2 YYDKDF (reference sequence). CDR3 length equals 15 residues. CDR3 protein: CATRISGPSSEKLFF. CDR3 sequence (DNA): TGTGCCACCAGAATAAGCGGCCCCTCAAGTGAAAAACTGTTTTTT. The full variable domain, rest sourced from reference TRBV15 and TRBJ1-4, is DAMVIQNPRYQVTQFGKPVTLSCSQTLNHNVMYWYQQKSSQAPKLLFHYYDKDFNNEADTPDNFQSRRPNTSFCFLDIRSPGLGDTAMYLCATRISGPSSEKLFFGSGTQLSVL.

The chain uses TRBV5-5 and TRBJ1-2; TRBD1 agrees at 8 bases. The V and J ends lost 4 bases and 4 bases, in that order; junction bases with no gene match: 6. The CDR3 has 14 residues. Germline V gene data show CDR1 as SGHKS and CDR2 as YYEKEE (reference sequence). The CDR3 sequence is CASSKGQESYGYTF. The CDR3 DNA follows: TGTGCCAGCAGCAAGGGACAGGAGAGCTATGGCTACACCTTC. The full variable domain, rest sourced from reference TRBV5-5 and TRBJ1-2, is DAGVTQSPTHLIKTRGQQVTLRCSPISGHKSVSWYQQVLGQGPQFIFQYYEKEERGRGNFPDRFSARQFPNYSSELNVNALLLGDSALYLCASSKGQESYGYTFGSGTRLTVV.

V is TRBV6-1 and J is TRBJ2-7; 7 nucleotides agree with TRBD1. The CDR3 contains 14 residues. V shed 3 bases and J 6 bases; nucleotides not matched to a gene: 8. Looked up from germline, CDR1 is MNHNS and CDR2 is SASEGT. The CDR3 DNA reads TGTGCCAGCAGTGATTGGTTAGGGGGCGGCGAGCAGTACTTC. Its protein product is CASSDWLGGGEQYF.

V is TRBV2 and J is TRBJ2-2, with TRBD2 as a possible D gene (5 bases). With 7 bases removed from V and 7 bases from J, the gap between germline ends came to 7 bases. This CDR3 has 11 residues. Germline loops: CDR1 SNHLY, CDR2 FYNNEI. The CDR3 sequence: CASTGFGELFF. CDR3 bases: TGTGCCAGCACGGGGTTCGGGGAGCTGTTTTTT.

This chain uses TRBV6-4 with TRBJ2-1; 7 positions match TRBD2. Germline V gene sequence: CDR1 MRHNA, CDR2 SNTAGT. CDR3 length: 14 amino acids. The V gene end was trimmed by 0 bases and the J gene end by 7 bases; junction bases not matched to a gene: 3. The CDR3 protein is CASSDSREGNEQFF. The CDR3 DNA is TGTGCCAGCAGTGACTCAAGGGAGGGAAATGAGCAGTTCTTC.

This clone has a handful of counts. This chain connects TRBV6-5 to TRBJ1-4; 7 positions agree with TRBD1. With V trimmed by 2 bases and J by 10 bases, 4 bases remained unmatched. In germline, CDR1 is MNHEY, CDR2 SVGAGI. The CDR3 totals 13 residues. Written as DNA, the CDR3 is TGTGCCAGCAGTTACACATCAGGGGGAAAACTGTTTTTT. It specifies CASSYTSGGKLFF.

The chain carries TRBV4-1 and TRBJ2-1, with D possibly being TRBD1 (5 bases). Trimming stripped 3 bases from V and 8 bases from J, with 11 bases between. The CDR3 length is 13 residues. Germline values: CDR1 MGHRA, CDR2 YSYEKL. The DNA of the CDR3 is TGCGCCAGCAGCCAGGCGGTACAGGATGAGCAGTTCTTC. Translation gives CASSQAVQDEQFF.

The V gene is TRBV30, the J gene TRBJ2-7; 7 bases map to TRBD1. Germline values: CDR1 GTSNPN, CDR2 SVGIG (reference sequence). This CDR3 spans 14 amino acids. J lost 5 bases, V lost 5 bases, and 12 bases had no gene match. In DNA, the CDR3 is TGTGCCTGGGCCGAGGACAGGCCGCCAGACGAGCAGTACTTC. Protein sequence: CAWAEDRPPDEQYF.

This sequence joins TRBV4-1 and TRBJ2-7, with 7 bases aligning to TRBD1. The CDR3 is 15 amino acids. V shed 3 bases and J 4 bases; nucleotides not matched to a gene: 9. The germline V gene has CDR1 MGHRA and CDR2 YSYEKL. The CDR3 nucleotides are TGCGCCAGCAGCCAGGCACCGGGACAGCCTTACGAGCAGTACTTC. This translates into CASSQAPGQPYEQYF.

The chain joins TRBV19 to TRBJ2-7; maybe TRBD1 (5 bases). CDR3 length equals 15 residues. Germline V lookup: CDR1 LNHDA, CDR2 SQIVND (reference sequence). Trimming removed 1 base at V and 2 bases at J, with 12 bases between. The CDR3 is CASSIAGPFTYEQYF. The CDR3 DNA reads TGTGCCAGTAGTATAGCAGGGCCCTTCACCTACGAGCAGTACTTC.

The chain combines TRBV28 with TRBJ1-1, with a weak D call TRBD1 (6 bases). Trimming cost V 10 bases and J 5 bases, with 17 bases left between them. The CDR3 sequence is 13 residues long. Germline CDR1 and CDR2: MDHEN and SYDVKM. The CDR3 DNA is TGTGCCATCGGGCGGGGGGCGCGGACTGAAGCTTTCTTT. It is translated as CAIGRGARTEAFF.

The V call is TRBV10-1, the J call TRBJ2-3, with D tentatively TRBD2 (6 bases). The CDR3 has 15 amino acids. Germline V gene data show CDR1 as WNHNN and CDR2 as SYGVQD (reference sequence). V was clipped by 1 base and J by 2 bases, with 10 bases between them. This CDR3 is CASSEYRRATDTQYF. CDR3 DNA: TGCGCCAGCAGTGAGTATCGGAGGGCCACAGATACGCAGTATTTT.

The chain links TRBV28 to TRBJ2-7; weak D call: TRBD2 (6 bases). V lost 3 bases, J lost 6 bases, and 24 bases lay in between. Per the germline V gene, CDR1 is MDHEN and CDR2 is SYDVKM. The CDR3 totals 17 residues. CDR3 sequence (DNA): TGTGCCAGCAGTTTCCCCCGTACCTCTGGGGAGGTCGGCGAGCAGTACTTC. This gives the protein CASSFPRTSGEVGEQYF.

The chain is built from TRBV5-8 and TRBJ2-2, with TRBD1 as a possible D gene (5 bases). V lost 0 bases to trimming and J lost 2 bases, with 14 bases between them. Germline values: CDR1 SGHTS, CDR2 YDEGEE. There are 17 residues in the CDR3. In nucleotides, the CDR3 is TGTGCCAGCAGCTTGGTCGACAGCTTAGCCAACACCGGGGAGCTGTTTTTT. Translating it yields CASSLVDSLANTGELFF.

The DNA of the CDR3 is TGCGCCAGCAGCTTAGGCGCGGGAGGACGCACAGATACGCAGTATTTT. This translates into CASSLGAGGRTDTQYF. The chain is built from TRBV5-1 and TRBJ2-3, with 8 bases lining up with TRBD2. Germline CDR1 reads SGHRS; CDR2 reads YFSETQ. V shed 2 bases and J 1 base; nucleotides not matched to a gene: 6. The CDR3 sequence is 16 residues long.

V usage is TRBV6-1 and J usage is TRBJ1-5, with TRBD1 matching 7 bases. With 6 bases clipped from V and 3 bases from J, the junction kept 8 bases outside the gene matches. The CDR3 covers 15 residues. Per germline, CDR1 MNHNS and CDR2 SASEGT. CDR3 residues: CASRAQGLNNQPQHF. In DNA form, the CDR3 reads TGTGCCAGCAGGGCACAGGGGTTGAACAATCAGCCCCAGCATTTT.

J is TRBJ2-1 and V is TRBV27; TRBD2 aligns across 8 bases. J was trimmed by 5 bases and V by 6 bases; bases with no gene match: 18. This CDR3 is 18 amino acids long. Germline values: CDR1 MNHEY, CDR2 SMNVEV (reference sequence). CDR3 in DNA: TGTGCCAGCAGCCCCACTAGCGGCGAGTCTTATGGGGACAATGAGCAGTTCTTC. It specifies CASSPTSGESYGDNEQFF.

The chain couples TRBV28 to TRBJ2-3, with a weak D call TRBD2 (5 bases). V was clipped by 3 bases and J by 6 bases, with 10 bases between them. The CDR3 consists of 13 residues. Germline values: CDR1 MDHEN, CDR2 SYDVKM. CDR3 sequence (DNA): TGTGCCAGCAGTTTGGGGAGTCTGGATACGCAGTATTTT. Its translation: CASSLGSLDTQYF.

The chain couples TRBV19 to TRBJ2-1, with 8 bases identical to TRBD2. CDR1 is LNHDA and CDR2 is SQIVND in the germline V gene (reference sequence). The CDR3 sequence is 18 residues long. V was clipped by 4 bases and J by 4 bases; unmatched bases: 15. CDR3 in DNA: TGTGCCAGTAGTACTAGAAATATCATAGCGGGACTTTACAATGAGCAGTTCTTC. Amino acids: CASSTRNIIAGLYNEQFF. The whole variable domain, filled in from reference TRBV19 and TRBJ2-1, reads DGGITQSPKYLFRKEGQNVTLSCEQNLNHDAMYWYRQDPGQGLRLIYYSQIVNDFQKGDIAEGYSVSREKKESFPLTVTSAQKNPTAFYLCASSTRNIIAGLYNEQFFGPGTRLTVL.

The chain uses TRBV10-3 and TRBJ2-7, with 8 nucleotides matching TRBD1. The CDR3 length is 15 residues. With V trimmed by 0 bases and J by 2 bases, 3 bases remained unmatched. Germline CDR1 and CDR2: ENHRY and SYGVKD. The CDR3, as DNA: TGTGCCATCAGTGAGTCGGACAGGGTCACCTACGAGCAGTACTTC. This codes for CAISESDRVTYEQYF.

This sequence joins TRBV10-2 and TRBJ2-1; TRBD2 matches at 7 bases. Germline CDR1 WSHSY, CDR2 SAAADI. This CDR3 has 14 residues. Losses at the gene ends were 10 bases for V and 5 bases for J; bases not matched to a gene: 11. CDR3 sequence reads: CATLTSVSHNEQFF. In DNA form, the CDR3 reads TGCGCCACCTTAACTAGCGTCAGCCACAATGAGCAGTTCTTC.

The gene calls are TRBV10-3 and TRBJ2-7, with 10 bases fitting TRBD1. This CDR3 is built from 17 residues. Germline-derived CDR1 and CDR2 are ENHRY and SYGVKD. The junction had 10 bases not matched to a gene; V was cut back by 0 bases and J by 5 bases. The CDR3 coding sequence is TGTGCCATCAGTGAGTCGGAATTGAGACAGGGGGCGAACGAGCAGTACTTC. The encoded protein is CAISESELRQGANEQYF.

DNA of the CDR3: TGTGCCAGCAGCTCTAGTTTTGGTAACGAGCAGTACTTC. Its translation is CASSSSFGNEQYF. The V call is TRBV7-9, the J call TRBJ2-7; D not certain. The CDR3 runs 13 residues. Per germline, CDR1 SEHNR and CDR2 FQNEAQ (reference sequence). Trimming took 4 bases from V and 5 from J, leaving 12 bases between them.

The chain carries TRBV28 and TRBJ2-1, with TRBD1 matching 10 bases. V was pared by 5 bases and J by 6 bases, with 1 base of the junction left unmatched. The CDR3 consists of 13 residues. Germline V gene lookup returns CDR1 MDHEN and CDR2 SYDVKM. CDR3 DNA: TGTGCCAGCAGTGACAGGGGGCGCAATGAGCAGTTCTTC. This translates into CASSDRGRNEQFF.

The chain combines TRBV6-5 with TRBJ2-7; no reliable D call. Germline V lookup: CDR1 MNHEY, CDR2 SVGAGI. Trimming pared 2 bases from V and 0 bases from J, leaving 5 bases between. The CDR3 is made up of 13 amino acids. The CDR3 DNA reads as TGTGCCAGCAGTTACGGCGGCTCCTACGAGCAGTACTTC. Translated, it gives CASSYGGSYEQYF.